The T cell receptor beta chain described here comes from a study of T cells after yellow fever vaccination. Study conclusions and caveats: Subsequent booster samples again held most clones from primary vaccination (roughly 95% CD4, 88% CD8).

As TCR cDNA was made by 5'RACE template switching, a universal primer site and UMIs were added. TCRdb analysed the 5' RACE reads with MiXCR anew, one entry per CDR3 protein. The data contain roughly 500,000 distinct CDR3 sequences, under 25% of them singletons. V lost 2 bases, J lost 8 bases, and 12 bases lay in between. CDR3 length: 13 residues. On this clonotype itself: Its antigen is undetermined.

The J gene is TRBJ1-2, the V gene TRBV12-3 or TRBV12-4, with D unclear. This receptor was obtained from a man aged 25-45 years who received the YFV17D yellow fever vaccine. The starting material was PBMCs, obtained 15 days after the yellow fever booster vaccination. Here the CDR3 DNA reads TGTGCCAGCAGTTTAAACCCTACGAGAGGCTACACCTTC. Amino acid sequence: CASSLNPTRGYTF.